This TCR beta chain was sequenced for a study of CXCR4 blockade with PD-1 therapy in pancreatic cancer. TCRdb keeps only in-frame clones here, not all; method: immunoSEQ multiplex PCR. This table holds about 5,000 clones, around 62% found once. CDR1 is SGDLS, CDR2 YYNGEE, per germline. The J segment lost 7 bases and the V segment lost 3 bases, leaving 15 bases of the junction unmatched. This CDR3 is 16 amino acids long. The study's findings and limits: Frequent tumor clones were encoded by many distinct rearrangements, suggesting shared antigens. Tumor clonality averaged roughly 0.15 versus 0.05 in healthy blood, not predicting survival.

This clone was seen a few times. The antigen is undetermined. Sequenced: tumor tissue. The chain uses TRBV9 and TRBJ2-7; 8 nucleotides agree with TRBD2. The TCR sequence derives from a human donor with pancreatic ductal adenocarcinoma. CDR3 coding DNA: TGTGCCAGCAGCGGGCGGTTTGGAGCGGGAGAGAGTGAGCAGTACTTC. It yields the protein CASSGRFGAGESEQYF.